The 10 T cell receptor beta chains below all came from one sample that was sequenced in a study of blood T cells in healthy people across ages. With a J-beta primer mix and a sample-barcoded 5' primer, a second PCR ran 7 to 11 cycles. One entry per CDR3 protein, called by TCRdb with MiXCR from the 5' RACE reads. The sample lists approximately 600,000 distinct CDR3 sequences; about 53% were seen once. Sequenced sample: blood. These receptors were collected from a man aged 60-69 years in good health.

A remark on this clonotype: No DNA is shown, since the ends of the CDR3 on it are uncertain; the CDR3 is the one TCRdb lists. The V and J genes are TRBV21-1 and TRBJ1-6; TRBD1, the table's D call, lacks a check against the DNA. TRBV21-1 is reported as a pseudogene. The CDR3 has 19 residues if both end residues are counted. CDR3 residues: CASSKRTVGQGAGFSPLHF.

The CDR3 loop reads CASSLGLDTQYF. The CDR3 DNA follows: TGTGCCAGTAGTCTAGGGCTGGATACGCAGTATTTT. The chain links TRBV19 to TRBJ2-3; D is undetermined. CDR3 length equals 12 residues. Germline CDR1 LNHDA, CDR2 SQIVND (reference sequence). V was shortened by 5 bases and J by 6 bases, with 9 bases between the two germline ends.

This rearrangement joins TRBV20-1 to TRBJ2-6; D possibly corresponds to TRBD2 (6 bases). Looked up from germline, CDR1 is DFQATT and CDR2 is SNEGSKA (reference sequence). The CDR3 totals 17 residues. V gave up 6 bases and J gave up 2 bases, with 20 bases separating them. The CDR3, as DNA: TGCAGTGCCGCTAGAGATAGTGGGGGGACTGGGGCCAACGTCCTGACTTTC. Translating gives CSAARDSGGTGANVLTF.

This clonotype was found once. The rearrangement joins TRBV20-1 to TRBJ2-1; TRBD2 matches 13 bases. The CDR3 is made up of 13 amino acids. Unmatched junction bases numbered 5, after V lost 6 bases and J lost 9 bases. Per the germline V gene, CDR1 is DFQATT and CDR2 is SNEGSKA (reference sequence). CDR3 in DNA: TGCAGTGCCACTAGCGGGGGGGCGCGTGAGCAGTTCTTC. It is translated as CSATSGGAREQFF.

The chain recombines TRBV20-1 with TRBJ2-1, with D possibly being TRBD2 (6 bases). Germline values: CDR1 DFQATT, CDR2 SNEGSKA (reference sequence). Trimming took 4 bases from V and 9 from J, leaving 13 bases between them. The CDR3 is made up of 12 amino acids. Written as DNA, the CDR3 is TGCAGTGCTATGGCTGGCGGGGTTGAGCAGTTCTTC. It yields the protein CSAMAGGVEQFF.

This clonotype was recorded once. The chain links TRBV2 to TRBJ2-5; D may correspond to TRBD1 or TRBD2 (6 bases each). Trimming pared 4 bases from V and 5 bases from J, leaving 11 bases between. Germline loops: CDR1 SNHLY, CDR2 FYNNEI. The CDR3 contains 13 residues. In nucleotides, the CDR3 is TGTGCCAGCAGTGGGGGGGCATTGGAGACCCAGTACTTC. Its translation: CASSGGALETQYF. Drawing the rest from reference TRBV2 and TRBJ2-5, the complete variable domain is EPEVTQTPSHQVTQMGQEVILRCVPISNHLYFYWYRQILGQKVEFLVSFYNNEISEKSEIFDDQFSVERPDGSNFTLKIRSTKLEDSAMYFCASSGGALETQYFGPGTRLLVL.

The rearrangement links TRBV5-1 to TRBJ1-1, with TRBD1 matching 8 bases. V dropped 3 bases and J dropped 0; count of bases not matched to a gene: 4. Germline V CDR1 and CDR2: SGHRS, YFSETQ. There are 15 residues in the CDR3. CDR3 bases: TGCGCCAGCAGCTCCCGACAGGGGCTGAACACTGAAGCTTTCTTT. It codes for CASSSRQGLNTEAFF.

The V and J genes are TRBV15 and TRBJ2-5; a possible D gene is TRBD1 (5 bases). CDR3 size: 15 residues. V was pared by 0 bases and J by 1 base, with 9 bases between. The germline CDR1 and CDR2 sequences are LNHNV and YYDKDF (reference sequence). The CDR3 nucleotides are TGTGCCACCAGCAGAGACGGACATTCCCAAGAGACCCAGTACTTC. This sequence encodes CATSRDGHSQETQYF.

This clonotype was recorded a few times. The chain carries TRBV20-1 and TRBJ2-7; possibly TRBD1 or TRBD2 for D (6 bases each). Trimming removed 0 bases at V and 3 bases at J, with 15 bases between. The CDR3 runs 15 residues. The germline CDR1 and CDR2 sequences are DFQATT and SNEGSKA (reference sequence). The CDR3 DNA is TGCAGTGCTAGAGATGGGGTAGCGGACAGCTACGAGCAGTACTTC. It is translated as CSARDGVADSYEQYF.

The V gene is TRBV3-1, the J gene TRBJ1-2; D is perhaps TRBD1 (6 bases). V lost 4 bases and J lost 4, with 16 bases in between. The germline CDR1 and CDR2 sequences are LGHDT and YNNKEL (reference sequence). The CDR3 consists of 15 residues. The CDR3 loop is CASSPQQGIGYGYTF. Written as DNA, the CDR3 is TGTGCCAGCAGCCCACAACAGGGAATCGGCTATGGCTACACCTTC. The full variable domain, completed using reference TRBV3-1 and TRBJ1-2, is DTAVSQTPKYLVTQMGNDKSIKCEQNLGHDTMYWYKQDSKKFLKIMFSYNNKELIINETVPNRFSPKSPDKAHLNLHINSLELGDSAVYFCASSPQQGIGYGYTFGSGTRLTVV.